The T cell receptor (beta chain) under discussion was sequenced for a study of blood T cell repertoires in COVID-19. Study-level background: From the United States, Italy and Spain came samples of acute and convalescent COVID-19. PBMCs, B-cell-depleted T cells, or T cells provided the cDNA or gDNA that made up the material.

A single count supports this clone. In the authors' methods: Reference gene primer amplification in the assay estimated nucleated cell counts. Clones were read by immunoSEQ multiplex PCR, and TCRdb kept only the in-frame ones, dropping some. V, J and clone size reflect that table, while D and trimming were determined from the DNA. The repertoire consists of 150,000 to 200,000 clones, with about 88% occurring once and the leading ten covering about a sixth. Sequences were obtained from peripheral blood. This TCR was recovered from a man in his sixties with active or convalescent COVID-19.

CDR3 residues: CASSFIEGRAMSYEQYF. The CDR3 DNA reads TGCGCCAGCAGCTTTATTGAGGGGAGGGCCATGTCCTACGAGCAGTACTTC. The rearrangement uses TRBV5-1 and TRBJ2-7; TRBD2 matches 7 bases. In germline, CDR1 is SGHRS, CDR2 YFSETQ. The V gene end was trimmed by 2 bases and the J gene end by 1 base; junction bases not matched to a gene: 12. The CDR3 consists of 17 residues.